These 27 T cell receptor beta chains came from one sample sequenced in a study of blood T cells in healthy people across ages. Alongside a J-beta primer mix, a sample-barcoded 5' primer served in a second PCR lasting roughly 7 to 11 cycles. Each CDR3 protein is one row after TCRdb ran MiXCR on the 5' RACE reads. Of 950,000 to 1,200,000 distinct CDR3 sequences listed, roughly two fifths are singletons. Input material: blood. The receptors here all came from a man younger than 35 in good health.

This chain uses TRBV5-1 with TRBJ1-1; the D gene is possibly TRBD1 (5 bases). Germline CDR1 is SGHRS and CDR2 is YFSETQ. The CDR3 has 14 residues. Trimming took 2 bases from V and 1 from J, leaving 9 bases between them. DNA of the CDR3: TGCGCCAGCAGCTTACAGGATGGGAACACTGAAGCTTTCTTT. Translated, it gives CASSLQDGNTEAFF.

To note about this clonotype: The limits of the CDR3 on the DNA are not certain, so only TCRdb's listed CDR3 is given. CDR3 sequence reads: CASSVAWGAYNERFF. The genes are TRBV9 and TRBJ2-1; the table's D gene call, TRBD1, was not cross checked with the DNA. The CDR3 extends over 15 residues, inclusive of both ends. CDR1 is SGDLS, CDR2 YYNGEE, per germline.

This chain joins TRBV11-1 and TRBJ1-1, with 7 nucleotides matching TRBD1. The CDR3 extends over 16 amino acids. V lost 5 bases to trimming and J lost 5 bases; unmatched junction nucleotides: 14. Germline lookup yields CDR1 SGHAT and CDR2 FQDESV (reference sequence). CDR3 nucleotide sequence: TGTGCCAGCAGCCTACGAACCCAGGGGGAAGGGACTGAAGCTTTCTTT. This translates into CASSLRTQGEGTEAFF.

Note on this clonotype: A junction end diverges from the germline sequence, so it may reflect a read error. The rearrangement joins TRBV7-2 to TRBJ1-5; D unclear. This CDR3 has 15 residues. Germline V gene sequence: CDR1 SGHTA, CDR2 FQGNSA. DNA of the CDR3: TGTGCCGGCAGCTTAGAAACCAGCGGGAGCCAGCCCCAGCATTTT. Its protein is CAGSLETSGSQPQHF. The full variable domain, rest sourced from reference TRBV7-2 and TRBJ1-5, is GAGVSQSPSNKVTEKGKDVELRCDPISGHTALYWYRQSLGQGLEFLIYFQGNSAPDKSGLPSDRFSAERTGGSVSTLTIQRTQQEDSAVYLCAGSLETSGSQPQHFGDGTRLSIL.

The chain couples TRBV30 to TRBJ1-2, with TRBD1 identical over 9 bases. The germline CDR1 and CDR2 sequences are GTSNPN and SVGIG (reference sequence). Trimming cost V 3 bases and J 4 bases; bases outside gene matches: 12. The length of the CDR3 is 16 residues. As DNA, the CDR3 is TGTGCCTGGAGAAGTTTGTCGGGACAGGGAATCTATGGCTACACCTTC. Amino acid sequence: CAWRSLSGQGIYGYTF.

The CDR3 protein is CASEGVYEQYF. The CDR3 DNA is TGTGCCTCCGAGGGAGTCTACGAGCAGTACTTC. The chain combines TRBV6-2 or TRBV6-3 with TRBJ2-7; tentatively, D is TRBD2 (5 bases). CDR3 length: 11 amino acids. CDR1 MNHEY and CDR2 SVGEGT come from the germline V gene. Deletions cut 11 bases from V and 3 bases from J, with 11 bases between.

The CDR3 DNA reads TGTGCCATCAATGACAGGCACACAGATACGCAGTATTTT. This codes for CAINDRHTDTQYF. The chain uses TRBV28 and TRBJ2-3; a possible D gene is TRBD1 (6 bases). The CDR3 is made up of 13 amino acids. V was trimmed by 10 bases and J by 2 bases, leaving 13 bases between them. Germline values: CDR1 MDHEN, CDR2 SYDVKM.

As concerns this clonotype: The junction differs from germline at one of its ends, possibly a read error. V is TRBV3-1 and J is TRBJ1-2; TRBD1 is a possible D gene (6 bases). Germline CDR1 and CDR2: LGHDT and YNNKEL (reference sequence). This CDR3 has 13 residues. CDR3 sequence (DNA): TGTGCTAGCAGCCAATTCGAGGGGGATGGCTACACCTTC. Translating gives CASSQFEGDGYTF.

The CDR3 loop reads CASSYSAVSNQPQHF. DNA of the CDR3: TGTGCCAGCAGTTACTCGGCAGTTAGCAATCAGCCCCAGCATTTT. J is TRBJ1-5 and V is TRBV6-5; D is undetermined. In germline, CDR1 is MNHEY, CDR2 SVGAGI. The CDR3 has 15 residues. V was trimmed by 0 bases and J by 0 bases, leaving 6 bases between them.

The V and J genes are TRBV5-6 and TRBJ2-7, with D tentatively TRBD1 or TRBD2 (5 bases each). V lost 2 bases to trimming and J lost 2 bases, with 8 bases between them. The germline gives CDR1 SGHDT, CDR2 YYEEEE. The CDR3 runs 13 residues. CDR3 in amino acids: CASSFGGAYEQYF. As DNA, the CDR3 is TGTGCCAGCAGCTTTGGGGGAGCCTACGAGCAGTACTTC. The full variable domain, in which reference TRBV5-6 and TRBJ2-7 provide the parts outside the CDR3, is DAGVTQSPTHLIKTRGQQVTLRCSPKSGHDTVSWYQQALGQGPQFIFQYYEEEERQRGNFPDRFSGHQFPNYSSELNVNALLLGDSALYLCASSFGGAYEQYFGPGTRLTVT.

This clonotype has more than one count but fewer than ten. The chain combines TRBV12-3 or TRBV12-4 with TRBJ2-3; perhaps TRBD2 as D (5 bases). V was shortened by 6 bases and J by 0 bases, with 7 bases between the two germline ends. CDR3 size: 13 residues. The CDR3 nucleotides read TGTGCCAGCAGGCGGGCCAGCACAGATACGCAGTATTTT. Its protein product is CASRRASTDTQYF.

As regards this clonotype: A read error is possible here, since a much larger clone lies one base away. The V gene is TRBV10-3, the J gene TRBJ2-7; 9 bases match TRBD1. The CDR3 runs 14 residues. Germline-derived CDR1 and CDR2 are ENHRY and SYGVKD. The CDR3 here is CAIIMDRGAYGQYF. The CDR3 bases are TGTGCCATCATTATGGACAGGGGAGCCTACGGGCAGTACTTC.

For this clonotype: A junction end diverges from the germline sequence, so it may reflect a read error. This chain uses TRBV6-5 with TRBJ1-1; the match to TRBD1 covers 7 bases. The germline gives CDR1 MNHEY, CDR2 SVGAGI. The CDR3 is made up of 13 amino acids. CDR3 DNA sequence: TGTGCCAGCAGAAGAGGGGGCGGCACTGAAGCTTCCTTT. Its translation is CASRRGGGTEASF.

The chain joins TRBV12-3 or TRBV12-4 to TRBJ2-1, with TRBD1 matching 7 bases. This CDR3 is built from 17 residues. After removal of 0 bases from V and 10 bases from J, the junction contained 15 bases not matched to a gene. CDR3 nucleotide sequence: TGTGCCAGCAGTTTAGCTACGGGGACAGAGTATCCCTACGAGCAGTTCTTC. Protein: CASSLATGTEYPYEQFF.

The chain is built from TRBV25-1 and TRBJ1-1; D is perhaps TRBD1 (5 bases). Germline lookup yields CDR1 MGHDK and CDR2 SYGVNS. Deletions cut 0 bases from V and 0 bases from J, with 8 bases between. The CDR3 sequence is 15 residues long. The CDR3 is CASSEYGAMNTEAFF. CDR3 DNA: TGTGCCAGCAGTGAATACGGGGCAATGAACACTGAAGCTTTCTTT.

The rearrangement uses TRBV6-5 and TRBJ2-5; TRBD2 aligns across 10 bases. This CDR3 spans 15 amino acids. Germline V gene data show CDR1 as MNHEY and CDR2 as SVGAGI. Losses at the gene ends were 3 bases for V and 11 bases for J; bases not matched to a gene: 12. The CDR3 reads CASSYELAGSDEQYF. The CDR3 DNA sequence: TGTGCCAGCAGTTATGAACTAGCGGGGTCCGATGAGCAGTACTTC.

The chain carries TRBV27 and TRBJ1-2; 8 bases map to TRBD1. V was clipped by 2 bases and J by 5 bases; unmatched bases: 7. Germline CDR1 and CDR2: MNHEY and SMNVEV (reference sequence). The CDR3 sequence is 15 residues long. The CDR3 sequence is CASSLQQGATYGYTF. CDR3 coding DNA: TGTGCCAGCAGTTTACAGCAGGGGGCGACATATGGCTACACCTTC.

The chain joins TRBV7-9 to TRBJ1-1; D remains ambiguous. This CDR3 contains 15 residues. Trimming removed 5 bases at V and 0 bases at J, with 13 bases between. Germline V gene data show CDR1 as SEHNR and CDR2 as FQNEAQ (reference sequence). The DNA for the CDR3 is TGTGCCAGCAGCGCCATAGACGGTATGAACACTGAAGCTTTCTTT. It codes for CASSAIDGMNTEAFF.

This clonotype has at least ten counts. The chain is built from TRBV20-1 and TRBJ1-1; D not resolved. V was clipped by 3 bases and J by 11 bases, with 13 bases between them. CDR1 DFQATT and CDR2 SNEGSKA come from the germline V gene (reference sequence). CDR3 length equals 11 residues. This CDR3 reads CSAREDGSAFF. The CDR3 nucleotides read TGCAGTGCTAGGGAGGACGGGTCGGCTTTCTTT.

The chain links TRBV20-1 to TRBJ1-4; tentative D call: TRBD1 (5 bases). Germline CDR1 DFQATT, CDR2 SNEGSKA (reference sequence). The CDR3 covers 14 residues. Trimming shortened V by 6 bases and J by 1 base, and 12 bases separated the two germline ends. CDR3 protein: CSAHSGGTNEKLFF. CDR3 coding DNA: TGCAGTGCCCACTCGGGGGGAACTAATGAAAAACTGTTTTTT.

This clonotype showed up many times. In DNA, the CDR3 is TGTGCCAGCAGTTTCGGGGCGAAAGAGACCCAGTACTTC. This sequence encodes CASSFGAKETQYF. V gene TRBV12-3 or TRBV12-4 combines with J gene TRBJ2-5; D is possibly TRBD1 or TRBD2 (5 bases each). Trimming took off 3 bases at V and 3 bases at J, with 8 bases between the two ends. The CDR3 is 13 residues long.

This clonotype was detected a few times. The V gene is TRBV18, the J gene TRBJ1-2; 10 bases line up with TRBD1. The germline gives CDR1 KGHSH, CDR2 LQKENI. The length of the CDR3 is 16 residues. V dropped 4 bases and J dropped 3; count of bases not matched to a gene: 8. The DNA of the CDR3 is TGTGCCAGCTCACGTCTCGGGACAGGGGTCGACTATGGCTACACCTTC. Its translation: CASSRLGTGVDYGYTF.

Written as DNA, the CDR3 is TGTGCCAGCAGCCTTATAGCGGGGGACCACAATGAGCAGTTCTTC. Its translation: CASSLIAGDHNEQFF. The chain couples TRBV6-1 to TRBJ2-1; TRBD2 aligns across 9 bases. Unmatched junction bases numbered 8, after V lost 6 bases and J lost 5 bases. The CDR3 extends over 15 amino acids. Germline-derived CDR1 and CDR2 are MNHNS and SASEGT.

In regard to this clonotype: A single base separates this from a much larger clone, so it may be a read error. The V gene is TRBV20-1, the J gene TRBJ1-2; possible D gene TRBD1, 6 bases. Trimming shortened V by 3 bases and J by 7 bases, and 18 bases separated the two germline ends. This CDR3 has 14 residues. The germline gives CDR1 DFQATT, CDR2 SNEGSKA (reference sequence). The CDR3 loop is CSASQQGLWGGYTF. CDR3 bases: TGCAGTGCTAGCCAACAGGGCCTCTGGGGTGGCTACACCTTC.

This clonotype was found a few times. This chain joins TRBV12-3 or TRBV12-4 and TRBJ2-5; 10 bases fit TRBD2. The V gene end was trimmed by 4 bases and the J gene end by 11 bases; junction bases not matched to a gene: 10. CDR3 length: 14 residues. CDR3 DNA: TGTGCCAGCAGTTGGCTAGCGGGGGAGGGTGAGCAGTACTTC. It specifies CASSWLAGEGEQYF.

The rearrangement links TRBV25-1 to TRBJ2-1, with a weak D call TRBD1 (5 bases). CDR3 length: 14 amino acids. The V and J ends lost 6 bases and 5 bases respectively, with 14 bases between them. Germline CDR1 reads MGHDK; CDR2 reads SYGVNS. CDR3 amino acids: CASRRLRQNNEQFF. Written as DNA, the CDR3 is TGTGCCAGCAGGAGATTGAGACAGAACAATGAGCAGTTCTTC.

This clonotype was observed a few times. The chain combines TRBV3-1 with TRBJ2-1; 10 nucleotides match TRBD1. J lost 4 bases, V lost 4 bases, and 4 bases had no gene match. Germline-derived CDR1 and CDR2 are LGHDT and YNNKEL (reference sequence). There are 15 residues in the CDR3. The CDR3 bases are TGTGCCAGCAGCCCCGGGACAGGGGAGTACAATGAGCAGTTCTTC. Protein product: CASSPGTGEYNEQFF.